This T cell receptor beta chain appears in the sequencing data of a study of blood T cell repertoires in COVID-19. This clone was picked up a small number of times. Some clones are missing from TCRdb's copy, which holds only in-frame ones; the method was immunoSEQ multiplex PCR. This table holds under 250,000 clones, 82% found once. Looked up from germline, CDR1 is SNHLY and CDR2 is FYNNEI. The J segment lost 7 bases and the V segment lost 6 bases, leaving 8 bases of the junction unmatched. The CDR3 has 13 amino acids. V gene TRBV2 combines with J gene TRBJ2-7, with 8 bases lining up with TRBD2. The sample comprised peripheral blood. The sequence derives from a woman between 35 and 50 years old with acute or convalescent COVID-19. The CDR3 region has the DNA TGTGCCAGCAGCAGGACTAGCCCCATGGAGCAGTACTTC. Translating it yields CASSRTSPMEQYF.